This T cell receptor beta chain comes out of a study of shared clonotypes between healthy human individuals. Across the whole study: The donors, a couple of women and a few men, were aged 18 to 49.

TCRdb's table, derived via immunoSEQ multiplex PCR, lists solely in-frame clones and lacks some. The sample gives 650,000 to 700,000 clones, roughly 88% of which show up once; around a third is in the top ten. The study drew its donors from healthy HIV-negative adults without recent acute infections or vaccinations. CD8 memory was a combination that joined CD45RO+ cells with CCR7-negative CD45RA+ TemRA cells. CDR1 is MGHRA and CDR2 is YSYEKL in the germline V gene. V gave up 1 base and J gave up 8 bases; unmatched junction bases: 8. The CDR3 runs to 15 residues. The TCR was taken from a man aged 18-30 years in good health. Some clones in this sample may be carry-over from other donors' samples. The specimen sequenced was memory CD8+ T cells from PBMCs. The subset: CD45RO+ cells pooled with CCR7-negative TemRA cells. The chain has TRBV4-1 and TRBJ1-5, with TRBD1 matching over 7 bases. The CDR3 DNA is TGCGCCAGCAGCCAAGTAAAGGGGGCGGGGGAGCCCCAGCATTTT. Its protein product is CASSQVKGAGEPQHF.